The clone carrying this T cell receptor beta chain was picked up one time. This entry belongs to a study of blood T cell repertoires in COVID-19. Using immunoSEQ multiplex PCR, the repertoire was profiled, and TCRdb retains in-frame clones only, with some absent. Found here are 200,000 to 300,000 clones, around four fifths of them singletons; the top ten hold roughly an eighth. The V end lost 6 bases, the J end lost 1 base, and 13 bases lay between the germline ends. From germline, CDR1 is MNHEY and CDR2 SVGAGI. The CDR3 consists of 14 residues. The gene calls are TRBV6-5 and TRBJ2-7; maybe TRBD1 (6 bases). This sequence originates from a woman in her fifties or sixties with active or convalescent COVID-19. Sequencing was carried out using peripheral blood. This CDR3 is CASRRGGGSYEQYF. Written as DNA, the CDR3 is TGTGCCAGCAGACGAGGGGGTGGGTCCTACGAGCAGTACTTC.